The 26 T cell receptor beta chains in this list originate from one sample, sequenced in a study of blood T cell repertoires in COVID-19. Measured with immunoSEQ multiplex PCR; TCRdb has only the in-frame clones, and not every one. The sample includes fewer than 180,000 clones, around 87% of them seen just once. Sequenced input: peripheral blood. The receptors come from a woman aged 55-75 years with active or convalescent COVID-19.

V usage is TRBV5-4 and J usage is TRBJ2-3; 11 nucleotides agree with TRBD2. The CDR3 contains 16 residues. CDR1 is SGHNT, CDR2 YYREEE, per germline (reference sequence). V shed 4 bases, J shed 2 bases, and the junction held 6 bases outside the gene matches. The CDR3 spells CASSLQLAGVTDTQYF. The CDR3 coding sequence is TGTGCCAGCAGCCTACAACTAGCGGGGGTCACAGATACGCAGTATTTT.

The CDR3 nucleotides read TGCAGTGCCCCTCGTACAGATACGCAGTATTTT. Its protein is CSAPRTDTQYF. The J gene is TRBJ2-3, the V gene TRBV20-1, with D unresolved. The V gene lost 6 bases and the J gene lost 3 bases, with 7 bases spanning the gap. This CDR3 is built from 11 residues. The germline V gene has CDR1 DFQATT and CDR2 SNEGSKA (reference sequence).

There are a few counts of this clone. The chain combines TRBV4-3 with TRBJ1-3, with D unclear. Germline V gene lookup returns CDR1 LGHNA and CDR2 YSLEER. The CDR3 covers 13 residues. Trimming pared 4 bases from V and 2 bases from J, leaving 6 bases between. In DNA, the CDR3 is TGCGCCAGCAGCCCGGTCCCTGGAAACACCATATATTTT. This translates into CASSPVPGNTIYF.

The V and J genes are TRBV19 and TRBJ2-7, with 16 bases lining up with TRBD2. CDR1 and CDR2 (germline): LNHDA, SQIVND (reference sequence). Losses at the gene ends were 5 bases for V and 1 base for J; bases not matched to a gene: 5. The length of the CDR3 is 17 residues. In DNA, the CDR3 is TGTGCCAGTAGTGGGACTAGCGGGGGGGCCTCTTCCTACGAGCAGTACTTC. It encodes CASSGTSGGASSYEQYF. The full variable domain, with the rest looked up from reference TRBV19 and TRBJ2-7, is DGGITQSPKYLFRKEGQNVTLSCEQNLNHDAMYWYRQDPGQGLRLIYYSQIVNDFQKGDIAEGYSVSREKKESFPLTVTSAQKNPTAFYLCASSGTSGGASSYEQYFGPGTRLTVT.

The CDR3 DNA sequence: TGTGCCAGCAGTCAGGGTTTCGAGCAGTACTTC. Amino acid sequence: CASSQGFEQYF. The chain combines TRBV6-2 or TRBV6-3 with TRBJ2-7; D is perhaps TRBD1 (5 bases). Trimming cost V 5 bases and J 6 bases, with 8 bases left between them. The CDR3 loop spans 11 amino acids. Germline values: CDR1 MNHEY, CDR2 SVGEGT.

This clone was seen a handful of times. V is TRBV27 and J is TRBJ1-1, with TRBD1 matching over 9 bases. This CDR3 has 15 residues. Germline loops: CDR1 MNHEY, CDR2 SMNVEV (reference sequence). V lost 5 bases to trimming and J lost 5 bases; unmatched junction nucleotides: 9. This CDR3 reads CASSPTGQGGTEAFF. The CDR3 nucleotides read TGTGCCAGCAGTCCTACGGGACAGGGAGGGACTGAAGCTTTCTTT.

As for this clone: Other nucleotide sequences in the sample specify the same CDR3. The chain is built from TRBV5-1 and TRBJ2-2; D is perhaps TRBD1 (6 bases). Trimming took 5 bases from V and 0 from J, leaving 23 bases between them. Germline lookup yields CDR1 SGHRS and CDR2 YFSETQ. There are 19 residues in the CDR3. The CDR3 region is CASSWSTGWGRSNTGELFF. CDR3 sequence (DNA): TGCGCCAGCAGTTGGTCGACAGGCTGGGGAAGATCGAACACCGGGGAGCTGTTTTTT.

This clone is a singleton in its sample. V and J are TRBV19 and TRBJ2-1, with D perhaps matching TRBD1 (5 bases). V lost 4 bases and J lost 4, with 11 bases in between. CDR3 size: 14 residues. CDR1 is LNHDA and CDR2 is SQIVND in the germline V gene (reference sequence). The CDR3 loop reads CASSTRTPYNEQFF. In DNA, the CDR3 is TGTGCCAGTAGTACCAGGACACCTTACAATGAGCAGTTCTTC. Drawing the rest from reference TRBV19 and TRBJ2-1, the complete variable domain is DGGITQSPKYLFRKEGQNVTLSCEQNLNHDAMYWYRQDPGQGLRLIYYSQIVNDFQKGDIAEGYSVSREKKESFPLTVTSAQKNPTAFYLCASSTRTPYNEQFFGPGTRLTVL.

The chain combines TRBV4-3 with TRBJ1-2; 11 bases fit TRBD1. The CDR3 spans 15 residues. With 6 bases clipped from V and 3 bases from J, the junction kept 6 bases outside the gene matches. The germline V gene encodes CDR1 LGHNA and CDR2 YSLEER. The CDR3, as DNA: TGCGCCAGCAGTGAGGGACAGGGGGGGCACTATGGCTACACCTTC. Protein product: CASSEGQGGHYGYTF.

The V call is TRBV19, the J call TRBJ2-3, with a possible D match to TRBD1 (5 bases). The V gene's germline CDR1 is LNHDA and CDR2 SQIVND (reference sequence). V gave up 1 base and J gave up 0 bases, with 5 bases separating them. There are 14 residues in the CDR3. The CDR3 sequence is CASSIGQSTDTQYF. The CDR3 region has the DNA TGTGCCAGTAGTATAGGACAGAGCACAGATACGCAGTATTTT.

The rearrangement joins TRBV5-8 to TRBJ2-1, with TRBD2 matching 11 bases. CDR1 and CDR2 from the germline V gene are SGHTS and YDEGEE. This CDR3 spans 14 amino acids. Germline trimming cut 4 bases from V and 7 bases from J; bases unmatched to any gene: 4. In nucleotides, the CDR3 is TGTGCCAGCAGCACCTTAGCGGGGGGGAATGAGCAGTTCTTC. Translated: CASSTLAGGNEQFF.

The chain employs TRBV9 and TRBJ2-7, with D tentatively TRBD2 (6 bases). This CDR3 is 14 amino acids long. V was clipped by 4 bases and J by 2 bases, with 13 bases between them. Germline V gene sequence: CDR1 SGDLS, CDR2 YYNGEE. The CDR3 reads CASSFRETAYEQYF. The CDR3 DNA reads TGTGCCAGCAGCTTCCGGGAGACGGCCTACGAGCAGTACTTC.

V usage is TRBV6-6 and J usage is TRBJ2-5, with TRBD1 matching over 9 bases. The germline gives CDR1 MNHNY, CDR2 SVGAGI (reference sequence). The CDR3 has 15 residues. The V segment lost 7 bases and the J segment 2 bases; nucleotides outside the gene matches: 8. The chain's CDR3 is CASTIQGARQETQYF. DNA of the CDR3: TGTGCCAGCACCATACAGGGGGCGAGGCAAGAGACCCAGTACTTC.

The chain is built from TRBV4-3 and TRBJ1-2, with D perhaps TRBD1 (6 bases). V was pared by 0 bases and J by 7 bases, with 15 bases between. The CDR3 covers 15 residues. Germline lookup yields CDR1 LGHNA and CDR2 YSLEER. CDR3 DNA: TGCGCCAGCAGCCAAGACTGGGAGGGGGAGGGTGGCTACACCTTC. This encodes CASSQDWEGEGGYTF.

The chain employs TRBV6-2 or TRBV6-3 and TRBJ2-7, with D possibly being TRBD1 (5 bases). This CDR3 has 16 amino acids. The germline gives CDR1 MNHEY, CDR2 SVGEGT. Trimming took 2 bases from V and 2 from J, leaving 16 bases between them. Here the CDR3 DNA reads TGTGCCAGCAGTTACCGGTCAGGGCGAAGCCCCTACGAGCAGTACTTC. Amino acid sequence: CASSYRSGRSPYEQYF.

The chain couples TRBV6-1 to TRBJ2-7; 8 bases fit TRBD1. Germline assignment: CDR1 MNHNS and CDR2 SASEGT. CDR3 length: 16 residues. With V trimmed by 2 bases and J by 5 bases, 11 bases remained unmatched. The CDR3, as DNA: TGTGCCAGCAGTGAAAGCCAGGGGGCGGTAAGGGACGAGCAGTACTTC. This encodes CASSESQGAVRDEQYF.

The rearrangement joins TRBV5-1 to TRBJ2-7, with D possibly being TRBD1 (6 bases). The germline V gene encodes CDR1 SGHRS and CDR2 YFSETQ. The CDR3 extends over 15 amino acids. V dropped 6 bases and J dropped 6 bases, with 22 bases sitting between them. The CDR3 reads CASKGNSGARGEQYF. In nucleotides, the CDR3 is TGCGCCAGCAAAGGAAACTCCGGGGCCAGGGGCGAGCAGTACTTC.

This clone was seen once. Other DNA sequences within the sample encode an identical CDR3. This chain uses TRBV19 with TRBJ1-5; 10 bases fit TRBD1. The CDR3 covers 14 residues. The germline V gene encodes CDR1 LNHDA and CDR2 SQIVND (reference sequence). Trimming at V came to 5 bases and at J to 2 bases, leaving 0 bases not matched to a gene. For the CDR3, the DNA is TGTGCCAGTAGTGGACAGGGGGGCAATCAGCCCCAGCATTTT. It encodes CASSGQGGNQPQHF.

The chain recombines TRBV5-1 with TRBJ2-5; D is perhaps TRBD1 (6 bases). Deletions cut 1 base from V and 3 bases from J, with 19 bases between. This CDR3 spans 17 amino acids. Germline CDR1 reads SGHRS; CDR2 reads YFSETQ. CDR3 amino acids: CASSLTGTLNYKETQYF. CDR3 nucleotide sequence: TGCGCCAGCAGCTTGACCGGGACACTAAATTATAAAGAGACCCAGTACTTC.

V gene TRBV7-2 combines with J gene TRBJ1-1, with D maybe TRBD1 (5 bases). The CDR3 covers 15 residues. V was cut by 3 bases and J by 8 bases, with 19 bases left in between. Germline CDR1 is SGHTA and CDR2 is FQGNSA. The CDR3 here is CASSFEGAPWAEAFF. DNA for the CDR3: TGTGCCAGCAGCTTCGAAGGGGCACCCTGGGCCGAAGCTTTCTTT.

The chain links TRBV27 to TRBJ1-2, with 9 bases matching TRBD1. Germline V gene data show CDR1 as MNHEY and CDR2 as SMNVEV (reference sequence). Trimming removed 6 bases from V and 1 base from J; junction bases left unmatched: 6. This CDR3 contains 15 residues. The CDR3: CASRRTGDRNYGYTF. The CDR3 region has the DNA TGTGCCAGCAGAAGGACAGGGGATCGTAACTATGGCTACACCTTC.

This clone was picked up a small number of times. The rearrangement uses TRBV4-1 and TRBJ2-3; D is perhaps TRBD1 (5 bases). This CDR3 contains 15 residues. V lost 2 bases and J lost 1, with 10 bases in between. From germline, CDR1 is MGHRA and CDR2 YSYEKL. The CDR3 DNA reads as TGCGCCAGCAGCCAATCAGGGCAAGGCACAGATACGCAGTATTTT. Protein product: CASSQSGQGTDTQYF.

The chain joins TRBV2 to TRBJ2-5; the D is unclear. CDR3 length: 15 amino acids. The germline V gene encodes CDR1 SNHLY and CDR2 FYNNEI. V was trimmed by 5 bases and J by 2 bases, leaving 15 bases between them. CDR3 residues: CASSRSAGPQETQYF. For the CDR3, the DNA is TGTGCCAGCAGTCGGAGCGCCGGTCCACAAGAGACCCAGTACTTC.

V gene TRBV13 combines with J gene TRBJ2-1, with 8 bases lining up with TRBD2. The CDR3 consists of 17 residues. Germline V gives CDR1 PRHDT, CDR2 FYEKMQ (reference sequence). After removal of 1 base from V and 6 bases from J, the junction contained 11 bases not matched to a gene. The CDR3 reads CASSLVSPAGGSNEQFF. CDR3 in DNA: TGTGCCAGCAGCTTAGTCTCCCCCGCGGGGGGATCCAATGAGCAGTTCTTC.

J is TRBJ1-1 and V is TRBV7-9, with D unclear. The CDR3 is 14 residues long. V lost 1 base, J lost 6 bases, and 12 bases lay in between. From germline, CDR1 is SEHNR and CDR2 FQNEAQ (reference sequence). CDR3 region: CASSLDPGNPEAFF. The DNA of the CDR3 is TGTGCCAGCAGCTTAGATCCGGGTAACCCTGAAGCTTTCTTT.

The genes are TRBV6-2 or TRBV6-3 and TRBJ2-3; the match to TRBD2 covers 7 bases. The CDR3 consists of 19 residues. J gave up 0 bases and V 0 bases, and 12 bases lay outside the gene matches. Germline-derived CDR1 and CDR2 are MNHEY and SVGEGT. CDR3: CASSYSIGSGGPSTDTQYF. DNA of the CDR3: TGTGCCAGCAGTTACTCGATAGGGTCGGGGGGACCTAGCACAGATACGCAGTATTTT.